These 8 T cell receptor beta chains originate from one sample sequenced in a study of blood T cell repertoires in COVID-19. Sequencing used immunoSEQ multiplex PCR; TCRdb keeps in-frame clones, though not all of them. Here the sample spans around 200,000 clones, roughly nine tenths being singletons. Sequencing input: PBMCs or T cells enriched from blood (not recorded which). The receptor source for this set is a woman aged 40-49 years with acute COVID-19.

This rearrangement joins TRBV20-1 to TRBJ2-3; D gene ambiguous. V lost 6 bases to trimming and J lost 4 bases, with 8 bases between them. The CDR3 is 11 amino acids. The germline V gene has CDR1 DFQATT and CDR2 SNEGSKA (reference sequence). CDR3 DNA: TGCAGTGCGAGTCGGTCAGATACGCAGTATTTT. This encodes CSASRSDTQYF.

The CDR3 sequence: CASSGQGTANYGYTF. CDR3 nucleotide sequence: TGTGCCAGCTCAGGGCAGGGGACCGCTAACTATGGCTACACCTTC. The V call is TRBV18, the J call TRBJ1-2; D possibly corresponds to TRBD1 (6 bases). V shed 5 bases and J shed 0 bases, with 13 bases lying between them. Germline V gene data show CDR1 as KGHSH and CDR2 as LQKENI. This CDR3 has 15 residues. Drawing the rest from reference TRBV18 and TRBJ1-2, the complete variable domain is NAGVMQNPRHLVRRRGQEARLRCSPMKGHSHVYWYRQLPEEGLKFMVYLQKENIIDESGMPKERFSAEFPKEGPSILRIQQVVRGDSAAYFCASSGQGTANYGYTFGSGTRLTVV.

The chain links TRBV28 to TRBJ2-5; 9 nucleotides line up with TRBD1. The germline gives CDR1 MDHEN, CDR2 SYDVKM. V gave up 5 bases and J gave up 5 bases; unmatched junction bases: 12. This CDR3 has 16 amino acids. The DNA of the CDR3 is TGTGCCAGCAGTGTCCCCGGGGGACAGGGTTGGGAGACCCAGTACTTC. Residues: CASSVPGGQGWETQYF.

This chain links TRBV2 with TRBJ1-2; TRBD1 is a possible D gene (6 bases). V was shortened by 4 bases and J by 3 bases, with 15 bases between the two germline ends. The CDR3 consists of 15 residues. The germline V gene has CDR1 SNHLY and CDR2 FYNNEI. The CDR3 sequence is CASSGDRRPYYGYTF. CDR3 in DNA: TGTGCCAGCAGTGGCGACAGGAGACCCTACTATGGCTACACCTTC.

In DNA, the CDR3 is TGTGCCAGCAGCTCCCGGGCAGCGGGAGCAGACAATGAGCAGTTCTTC. This translates into CASSSRAAGADNEQFF. V and J are TRBV13 and TRBJ2-1, with 8 bases matching TRBD2. The V gene end was trimmed by 4 bases and the J gene end by 5 bases; junction bases not matched to a gene: 10. The CDR3 sequence is 16 residues long. Looked up from germline, CDR1 is PRHDT and CDR2 is FYEKMQ (reference sequence). Together with reference TRBV13 and TRBJ2-1, the CDR3 gives the full variable domain: AAGVIQSPRHLIKEKRETATLKCYPIPRHDTVYWYQQGPGQDPQFLISFYEKMQSDKGSIPDRFSAQQFSDYHSELNMSSLELGDSALYFCASSSRAAGADNEQFFGPGTRLTVL.

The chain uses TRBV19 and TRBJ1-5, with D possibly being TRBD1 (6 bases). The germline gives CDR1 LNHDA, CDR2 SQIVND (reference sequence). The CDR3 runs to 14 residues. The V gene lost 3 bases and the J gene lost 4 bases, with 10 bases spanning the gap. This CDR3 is CASSITGKNQPQHF. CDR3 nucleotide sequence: TGTGCCAGTAGTATTACAGGGAAAAATCAGCCCCAGCATTTT.

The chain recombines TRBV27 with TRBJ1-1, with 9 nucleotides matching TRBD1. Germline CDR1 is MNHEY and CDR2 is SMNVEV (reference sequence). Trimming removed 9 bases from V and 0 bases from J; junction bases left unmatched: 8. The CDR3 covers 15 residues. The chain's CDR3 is CASKQGALMNTEAFF. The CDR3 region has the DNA TGTGCCAGTAAACAGGGGGCCTTGATGAACACTGAAGCTTTCTTT.

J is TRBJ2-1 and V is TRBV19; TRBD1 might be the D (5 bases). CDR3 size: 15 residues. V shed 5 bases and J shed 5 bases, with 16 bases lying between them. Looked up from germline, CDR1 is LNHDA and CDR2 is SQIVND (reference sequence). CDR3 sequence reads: CASSPDKKTHNEQFF. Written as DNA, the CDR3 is TGTGCCAGTAGTCCGGACAAGAAGACCCACAATGAGCAGTTCTTC.